This entry describes one T cell receptor (beta chain). Its antigen remains undetermined. It has no much larger one-base neighbor in the sample; base qualities were not kept. V is clipped by 4 bases and J by 3 bases, and the sequence between their germline boundaries is 16 bases long. Including cysteine and phenylalanine, the CDR3 has 15 amino acids. Only the CDR3 part of the read is kept: 45 bases, read in frame from the first base. Looking up the germline V gene (reference sequence) yields CDR1 SGHNT and CDR2 YYREEE. According to the study, the label for this sample's time point signals: neoterminal ileum biopsy at postoperative endoscopy, about 6 months after surgery. Adults with ileal or ileocolonic Crohn's disease and an indication for ileocolonic resection were eligible for inclusion. Whole ileal mucosal biopsies were stored frozen at -80°C before DNA extraction. A TRizol-based method was used to extract genomic DNA from the frozen whole biopsies, and the DNA was quantified with a NanoDrop 2000 spectrophotometer.

Roughly 500 nanograms of biopsy DNA per sample were submitted for commercial TCRB immunosequencing. Adaptive Biotechnology amplified CDR3 regions from genomic DNA with a two-step multiplex PCR that controlled for amplification bias. Primers covering every V and J gene segment were used in the first PCR, while barcodes and Illumina adapters were added in the second PCR. CDR3 libraries were sequenced using an Illumina instrument. The study's own analysis went as follows. The analysis used both the pipelines supplied by the vendor and custom analysis of the raw data in R/Bioconductor with R version 3.3.0. Clonality, which ranges from 0 to 1, was calculated as the inverse of the normalised Shannon entropy across all productive clones. High-frequency clones were defined as the repertoire share of the top 100 clones, retaining only clones passing a 95% confidence test. The Simpson index measured repertoire diversity, and the Morisita-Horn index measured overlap between samples. Sourced from immuneACCESS, this table was stored by TCRdb with only in-frame sequences that have V and J called. A share of the clones is absent; for the studies checked, an unresolved V gene accounts for under half, and the remainder has no known explanation. The V and J calls and the clone size are those of that table, but D and trimming were determined from the DNA. Here the sample has more than 7,000 clones; more than 65% occur a single time. The ten biggest clones cover approximately 8.1% of the sample.

This record comes from a study of T cell repertoires in ileal Crohn's disease (dated by TCRdb to about 2019). Background on the whole study: The median duration of disease was approximately eight years, and at the time of surgery approximately 33% of patients were active smokers. Every patient underwent surgery because of a complication, which was stricturing disease in around 61% and penetrating disease in roughly 40%. Postoperative therapy was given to about half of the patients, with thiopurines administered to approximately twelve patients and anti-TNF agents administered to 15 to 20 patients. M6 samples were neoterminal ileum biopsies taken at postoperative colonoscopy. The TCR repertoire was analysed in approximately 60 patients with Crohn's disease drawn from a prospective multicentre cohort. The study ran alongside a multicentre cohort designed to identify predictors of early endoscopic recurrence after ileocolonic resection. Endoscopic postoperative recurrence was defined by a Rutgeerts score above i0. A total of 170 or so mucosal samples from 57 patients were sequenced, collected from several sites on the surgical specimen and at postoperative endoscopy.

General findings and caveats noted by the study authors: Mucosal CD4 and CD8 T cells were sorted and sequenced only in a subgroup of patients, whose size was not stated. Higher percentages of high-frequency clones at the time of surgery were linked to endoscopic recurrence, and every patient with clonality above 26.8% (18/57) had recurrence. Postoperative endoscopy timing varied within the first year after surgery, with a median delay of roughly seven months. Compared with CD4 T cells, sorted CD8 T cells held more high-frequency clones, which suggests that the mucosal expansions were mostly CD8. A significantly higher proportion of clonal expansions was observed in active smokers at surgery than in non-smokers (25.9% vs 17.9%, p=0.02).

The receptor chain draws on TRBV5-4 and TRBJ1-1; the D gene is possibly TRBD1, with 6 bases matching. This TCR came from an adult with Crohn's disease. The sample was ileal tissue. This receptor has the CDR3 CASSPVGGRYTEAFF. The DNA sequence is given as TGTGCCAGCAGCCCTGTTGGGGGCCGGTACACTGAAGCTTTCTTT.